The 8 T cell receptor beta chains reported below all come from one sample, sequenced in a study of T cells in Graves' hyperthyroidism and ophthalmopathy. RNA transcripts yielded amplified TCR beta CDR3 regions. Using the HTBI primer set, a first-round RT-PCR was run on the TCR CDR3. TCRdb re-analysed the multiplex PCR reads in MiXCR, keeping a single row per CDR3 protein. The sample shows hundreds of thousands of distinct CDR3 sequences, roughly 37% of them seen only once. The sample comprised blood. Every receptor here comes from a man in his late teens or twenties with Graves' hyperthyroidism.

V usage is TRBV27 and J usage is TRBJ2-2, with D perhaps given as TRBD1 or TRBD2 (5 bases each). CDR1 and CDR2 (germline): MNHEY, SMNVEV (reference sequence). The CDR3 extends over 14 amino acids. The V end lost 5 bases, the J end lost 4 bases, and 11 bases lay between the germline ends. CDR3 sequence: CASSDGGITGELFF. CDR3 bases: TGTGCCAGCAGTGATGGGGGAATCACCGGGGAGCTGTTTTTT.

At least ten counts were recorded for this clonotype. In DNA, the CDR3 is TGTGCCAGCAGCCCGACCCCCGCTTTCTTT. Its translation: CASSPTPAFF. V is TRBV7-8 and J is TRBJ1-1; no firm D call. Germline CDR1 reads SGHVS; CDR2 reads FQNEAQ. CDR3 length: 10 residues. V lost 5 bases and J 11 bases, leaving 9 bases between the germline ends.

This clonotype was detected many times. This chain links TRBV9 with TRBJ2-5; D possibly uses TRBD1 or TRBD2 (5 bases each). With 0 bases removed from V and 5 bases from J, the gap between germline ends came to 11 bases. The CDR3 runs 14 residues. Germline CDR1 reads SGDLS; CDR2 reads YYNGEE. The CDR3 DNA reads TGTGCCAGCAGCGTAGGTCGGGGCAGGGAGACCCAGTACTTC. It translates to CASSVGRGRETQYF.

This clonotype occurred a few times. The chain recombines TRBV11-2 with TRBJ2-7; 7 bases line up with TRBD2. CDR3 length: 14 amino acids. CDR1 SGHAT and CDR2 FQNNGV come from the germline V gene. The V segment lost 5 bases and the J segment 5 bases; nucleotides outside the gene matches: 9. DNA of the CDR3: TGTGCCAGCAGCCCTGCGGGGGTCGGCCACGAGCAGTACTTC. This encodes CASSPAGVGHEQYF. Full variable domain (remainder filled in from reference TRBV11-2 and TRBJ2-7): EAGVAQSPRYKIIEKRQSVAFWCNPISGHATLYWYQQILGQGPKLLIQFQNNGVVDDSQLPKDRFSAERLKGVDSTLKIQPAKLEDSAVYLCASSPAGVGHEQYFGPGTRLTVT.

The chain is built from TRBV6-9 and TRBJ2-7; D is unresolved. The length of the CDR3 is 13 residues. Germline lookup yields CDR1 MNHGY and CDR2 SVAAGI. DNA of the CDR3: TGTGCACTGGATAGCCAACATTCCTACGAGCAGTACTTC. Its protein is CALDSQHSYEQYF.

This clonotype was recorded a few times. The chain uses TRBV12-3 or TRBV12-4 and TRBJ1-5; D is undetermined. The ends were cut back, 6 bases at V and 0 bases at J, with 12 bases in the middle. The CDR3 contains 15 residues. Written as DNA, the CDR3 is TGTGCCAGCAGCTTGGCCGGGAGTAGCAATCAGCCCCAGCATTTT. This gives the protein CASSLAGSSNQPQHF.

This clonotype was counted many times. The chain recombines TRBV29-1 with TRBJ2-5; no clear D gene. V lost 6 bases, J lost 5 bases, and 13 bases lay in between. Looked up from germline, CDR1 is SQVTM and CDR2 is ANQGSEA. The CDR3 runs to 12 residues. Written as DNA, the CDR3 is TGCAGCGTCGGCCTAGGGTCGGAGACCCAGTACTTC. Translated, it gives CSVGLGSETQYF.

This clonotype showed up just once. This sequence joins TRBV2 and TRBJ2-7, with a weak D call TRBD2 (6 bases). The CDR3 totals 16 residues. V was shortened by 5 bases and J by 3 bases, with 20 bases between the two germline ends. Germline V gene lookup returns CDR1 SNHLY and CDR2 FYNNEI. This CDR3 is CASSFAAGTGIYEQYF. In DNA, the CDR3 is TGTGCCAGCAGTTTCGCCGCCGGGACTGGCATCTACGAGCAGTACTTC.